Each of the 5 T cell receptor beta chains below was sequenced from the same sample in a study of regulatory T cells in long-lasting Graves disease. Investigators prepared the TCR beta libraries by applying iRepertoire HTBI primers and Arm-PCR of CDR3 regions. Each CDR3 protein is one row after TCRdb ran MiXCR on the multiplex PCR reads. The sample holds 350,000 to 550,000 distinct CDR3 sequences, less than 20% seen once. Time point defined: newly diagnosed GD, antithyroid drugs for less than 3 months. TCR sequences were obtained from RNA taken from PBMCs. The sample was also reused in another study, on T cells in Graves' hyperthyroidism and ophthalmopathy.

The sample was peripheral blood mononuclear cells (PBMCs), taken at new diagnosis, from a patient treated with antithyroid drugs. These receptors came from a woman younger than 30 with Graves disease.

In this sample, this clonotype turned up a few times. The V gene is TRBV19, the J gene TRBJ2-5; D may be TRBD2 (6 bases). Germline lookup yields CDR1 LNHDA and CDR2 SQIVND (reference sequence). The CDR3 is made up of 13 amino acids. V was pared by 10 bases and J by 4 bases, with 16 bases between. The CDR3 coding sequence is TGTGCCACTACGGATCTGGGGGGAGAGACCCAGTACTTC. Protein product: CATTDLGGETQYF.

This clonotype was observed at least ten times. The chain couples TRBV6-1 to TRBJ2-7, with TRBD1 matching 7 bases. The J segment lost 1 base and the V segment lost 10 bases, leaving 13 bases of the junction unmatched. CDR1 is MNHNS and CDR2 is SASEGT in the germline V gene. The CDR3 contains 15 residues. This CDR3 is CATSTDRVGSYEQYF. CDR3 nucleotide sequence: TGTGCCACCTCAACCGACAGGGTAGGGTCCTACGAGCAGTACTTC.

This clonotype has a single count. This clone may be a read error of a much larger clone one base away. This chain uses TRBV11-3 with TRBJ2-3; 8 nucleotides align to TRBD2. The J call may not be correct, given that the DNA end is closer to TRBJ2-7. Germline values: CDR1 SGHNT, CDR2 YENEEA. The CDR3 is 19 residues long. The chain's CDR3 is CASSLNGARAGGLRNEQYF. For the CDR3, the DNA is TGTGCCAGCAGCTTAAACGGGGCTAGGGCGGGAGGTCTAAGAAATGAGCAGTACTTC.

This clonotype appeared many times. The gene calls are TRBV28 and TRBJ2-7; TRBD1 matches 10 bases. The CDR3 totals 16 residues. Germline V gene sequence: CDR1 MDHEN, CDR2 SYDVKM. V lost 6 bases, J lost 0 bases, and 8 bases stayed unmatched. The CDR3: CASSSDRGGSSYEQYF. DNA for the CDR3: TGTGCCAGCAGCTCGGACAGGGGGGGAAGCTCCTACGAGCAGTACTTC.

This clonotype was counted between two and nine times. The V gene is TRBV5-1, the J gene TRBJ2-3; TRBD1 matches at 8 bases. The CDR3 has 15 amino acids. The J segment lost 3 bases and the V segment lost 3 bases, leaving 6 bases of the junction unmatched. CDR1 is SGHRS and CDR2 is YFSETQ in the germline V gene. The CDR3 DNA sequence: TGCGCCAGCAGCTCGACACAGGGGGAGACAGATACGCAGTATTTT. It specifies CASSSTQGETDTQYF.